These T cell receptor beta chains were read from a single sample in a study of cytomegalovirus exposure and HLA in healthy donors. Sequencing was performed with immunoSEQ multiplex PCR; in TCRdb, only in-frame clones are kept and a portion is missing. There are over 60,000 clones in the sample; about three quarters occur only once, and about 7.1% lies in the top ten. The sequenced sample consisted of PBMCs. The receptors shown here come from a woman in her twenties or thirties in good health and CMV-seropositive. Both conserved end residues are part of each CDR3. A D gene is named only where the DNA matches it firmly. Rows may omit the clone size; those that give it use once, few, many or a size class.

D gene: -
J gene: TRBJ1-2
clone size: -
V gene: TRBV10-3
CDR3 protein: CAIRTANYGYTF
CDR3 DNA: TGTGCCATCAGGACAGCTAACTATGGCTACACCTTC

D gene: -
J gene: TRBJ1-5
clone size: -
V gene: TRBV19
CDR3 protein: CASRKTPYSNQPQHF
CDR3 DNA: TGTGCCAGTAGGAAGACACCTTATAGCAATCAGCCCCAGCATTTT

D gene: -
J gene: TRBJ2-1
clone size: -
V gene: TRBV9
CDR3 protein: CASTPGTANEQFF
CDR3 DNA: TGTGCCAGCACCCCAGGGACTGCCAATGAGCAGTTCTTC

D gene: -
J gene: TRBJ2-6
clone size: few
V gene: TRBV4-3
CDR3 protein: CASSQDTGGANVLTF
CDR3 DNA: TGCGCCAGCAGCCAAGATACGGGTGGGGCCAACGTCCTGACTTTC

D gene: -
J gene: TRBJ1-2
clone size: -
V gene: TRBV9
CDR3 protein: CASSSPGRGGYGYTF
CDR3 DNA: TGTGCCAGCAGCTCCCCGGGTAGGGGTGGCTATGGCTACACCTTC

D gene: -
J gene: TRBJ2-7
clone size: -
V gene: TRBV7-9
CDR3 protein: CASSPSGGDEQYF
CDR3 DNA: TGTGCCAGCAGCCCTAGTGGGGGCGACGAGCAGTACTTC

D gene: TRBD1
J gene: TRBJ2-5
clone size: few
V gene: TRBV5-6
CDR3 protein: CASSLVRTGQETQYF
CDR3 DNA: TGTGCCAGCAGCTTGGTCAGGACAGGACAAGAGACCCAGTACTTC

D gene: -
J gene: TRBJ2-1
clone size: -
V gene: TRBV7-9
CDR3 protein: CASSSGAQSNEQFF
CDR3 DNA: TGTGCCAGCAGCTCTGGGGCCCAGAGCAATGAGCAGTTCTTC

D gene: -
J gene: TRBJ1-2
clone size: -
V gene: TRBV2
CDR3 protein: CASNRANYGYTF
CDR3 DNA: TGTGCCAGCAATCGCGCCAACTATGGCTACACCTTC

D gene: TRBD1
J gene: TRBJ2-5
clone size: once
V gene: TRBV28
CDR3 protein: CASRGTGQGGQETQYF
CDR3 DNA: TGTGCCAGCAGGGGGACGGGACAGGGGGGCCAAGAGACCCAGTACTTC

D gene: -
J gene: TRBJ2-5
clone size: -
V gene: TRBV5-1
CDR3 protein: CASSLDTGNQETQYF
CDR3 DNA: TGCGCCAGCAGCCTGGATACAGGGAACCAAGAGACCCAGTACTTC

D gene: TRBD1
J gene: TRBJ2-7
clone size: -
V gene: TRBV28
CDR3 protein: CASSSPRTGGEYEQYF
CDR3 DNA: TGTGCCAGCAGTTCTCCCCGAACAGGGGGAGAGTACGAGCAGTACTTC

D gene: -
J gene: TRBJ2-3
clone size: -
V gene: TRBV20-1
CDR3 protein: CSASLGLKYF
CDR3 DNA: TGCAGTGCTAGTTTGGGCCTGAAGTATTTT

D gene: -
J gene: TRBJ1-6
clone size: -
V gene: TRBV28
CDR3 protein: CASSLTGTGSPLHF
CDR3 DNA: TGTGCCAGCAGTCTCACAGGGACGGGTTCACCCCTCCACTTT

D gene: TRBD2
J gene: TRBJ2-5
clone size: -
V gene: TRBV5-8
CDR3 protein: CASSPDRLAGKETQYF
CDR3 DNA: TGTGCCAGCAGCCCTGACCGACTAGCGGGTAAAGAGACCCAGTACTTC

D gene: -
J gene: TRBJ2-7
clone size: -
V gene: TRBV16
CDR3 protein: CASSQGPGNEQYF
CDR3 DNA: TGTGCCAGCAGCCAAGGACCGGGGAACGAGCAGTACTTC

D gene: -
J gene: TRBJ1-4
clone size: -
V gene: TRBV11-3
CDR3 protein: CASSGAGPGREKLFF
CDR3 DNA: TGTGCCAGCAGCGGCGCAGGGCCGGGTCGGGAAAAACTGTTTTTT

D gene: -
J gene: TRBJ2-5
clone size: -
V gene: TRBV6-5
CDR3 protein: CASSYLDRDGETQYF
CDR3 DNA: TGTGCCAGCAGTTACCTAGACAGAGATGGAGAGACCCAGTACTTC

D gene: TRBD1
J gene: TRBJ1-1
clone size: -
V gene: TRBV10-3
CDR3 protein: CAISAGQGSGAFF
CDR3 DNA: TGTGCCATCAGTGCTGGACAGGGGTCAGGAGCTTTCTTT

D gene: -
J gene: TRBJ2-2
clone size: few
V gene: TRBV4-2
CDR3 protein: CASSQAAGHPPGELFF
CDR3 DNA: TGTGCCAGCAGCCAAGCAGCGGGTCATCCCCCCGGGGAGCTGTTTTTT

D gene: -
J gene: TRBJ2-2
clone size: -
V gene: TRBV27
CDR3 protein: CASSFLKFGSSGELFF
CDR3 DNA: TGTGCCAGCAGTTTCTTGAAATTTGGGAGTTCCGGGGAGCTGTTTTTT

D gene: TRBD1
J gene: TRBJ1-1
clone size: once
V gene: TRBV10-3
CDR3 protein: CAISDTGDEAFF
CDR3 DNA: TGTGCCATCAGTGATACAGGGGACGAAGCTTTCTTT

D gene: -
J gene: TRBJ2-3
clone size: -
V gene: TRBV7-2
CDR3 protein: CASSLIGGATDTQYF
CDR3 DNA: TGTGCCAGCAGCCTCATTGGGGGGGCCACAGATACGCAGTATTTT

D gene: TRBD2
J gene: TRBJ2-1
clone size: -
V gene: TRBV10-3
CDR3 protein: CAISEIYSGSGQFF
CDR3 DNA: TGTGCCATCAGTGAAATTTATAGCGGGAGTGGGCAGTTCTTC

D gene: -
J gene: TRBJ2-3
clone size: -
V gene: TRBV27
CDR3 protein: CASSLQDLDTQYF
CDR3 DNA: TGTGCCAGCAGTTTACAGGATTTAGATACGCAGTATTTT

D gene: -
J gene: TRBJ2-7
clone size: few
V gene: TRBV5-1
CDR3 protein: CASSRTTGSYEQYF
CDR3 DNA: TGCGCCAGCAGCCGAACTACAGGGTCCTACGAGCAGTACTTC

D gene: -
J gene: TRBJ2-7
clone size: -
V gene: TRBV28
CDR3 protein: CASSFLGTSLGEQYF
CDR3 DNA: TGTGCCAGCAGTTTCCTCGGGACTTCCCTCGGTGAGCAGTACTTC

D gene: -
J gene: TRBJ1-1
clone size: -
V gene: TRBV6-1
CDR3 protein: CAINRGTEAFF
CDR3 DNA: TGTGCCATCAATAGGGGGACTGAAGCTTTCTTT

D gene: -
J gene: TRBJ1-6
clone size: -
V gene: TRBV5-4
CDR3 protein: CASSLGRGNSPLHF
CDR3 DNA: TGTGCCAGCAGCTTGGGACGGGGAAATTCACCCCTCCACTTT

D gene: -
J gene: TRBJ1-3
clone size: once
V gene: TRBV11-2
CDR3 protein: CASSFPPGRRSGNTIYF
CDR3 DNA: TGTGCCAGCAGCTTTCCCCCAGGCAGGCGCTCTGGAAACACCATATATTTT

D gene: TRBD1
J gene: TRBJ2-7
clone size: -
V gene: TRBV28
CDR3 protein: CASSRPGGYEQYF
CDR3 DNA: TGTGCCAGCAGTCGGCCAGGGGGCTACGAGCAGTACTTC

D gene: TRBD2
J gene: TRBJ2-1
clone size: -
V gene: TRBV27
CDR3 protein: CASSLIPGTNNEQFF
CDR3 DNA: TGTGCCAGCAGTTTAATACCCGGGACTAACAATGAGCAGTTCTTC

D gene: -
J gene: TRBJ1-2
clone size: -
V gene: TRBV5-6
CDR3 protein: CASSLRRLLPSIGYTF
CDR3 DNA: TGTGCCAGCAGCTTGAGGAGACTGCTCCCCTCTATTGGCTACACCTTC

D gene: TRBD2
J gene: TRBJ2-1
clone size: -
V gene: TRBV29-1
CDR3 protein: CSVERTGAGNEQFF
CDR3 DNA: TGCAGCGTTGAACGCACGGGAGCGGGGAATGAGCAGTTCTTC